These 4 T cell receptor beta chains were sequenced from one sample in a study of tumor and adjacent non-tumor tissue in lung cancer. This sample's RNA came from whole unsorted tissue. The normal lung tissue was taken more than 3 cm from the tumor edge. A modified ARM-PCR protocol with three rounds of nested PCR amplified TCRbeta. One entry per CDR3 protein, called by TCRdb with MiXCR from the multiplex PCR reads. Found here are tens of thousands of distinct CDR3 sequences, around 64% of them singletons; the top ten hold 30%. Sequenced: distant non-tumor lung tissue. These receptor sequences come from a woman between 65 and 79 years old with non-small cell lung cancer.

This clonotype was observed at least ten times. This may be a read error: a much more frequent sequence differs by one nucleotide. The chain carries TRBV25-1 and TRBJ2-5; no reliable D call. The CDR3 has 16 residues. Germline V gene sequence: CDR1 MGHDK, CDR2 SYGVNS. V lost 5 bases to trimming and J lost 5 bases, with 21 bases between them. The CDR3 nucleotides are TGTGCCAGCAGTTCCATTGACGGTGCAGTCGGGGAGACCCAGTACTTC. It codes for CASSSIDGAVGETQYF.

Points on this clonotype: One base away lies a much larger clone, so this may be a sequencing read error. The V call is TRBV20-1, the J call TRBJ2-7; D not certain. V was shortened by 4 bases and J by 3 bases, with 10 bases between the two germline ends. Germline V CDR1 and CDR2: DFQATT, SNEGSKA (reference sequence). The CDR3 has 12 residues. The CDR3 loop reads CSAIDLGYEQYF. In DNA form, the CDR3 reads TGCAGTGCTATAGACCTAGGCTACGAGCAGTACTTC.

For this clonotype: With a much larger clone just one base away, this may be a read error. V and J are TRBV20-1 and TRBJ2-7; a possible D gene is TRBD1 (5 bases). The CDR3 runs to 14 residues. CDR1 is DFQATT, CDR2 SNEGSKA, per germline (reference sequence). The CDR3: CCASQVTGPSEQYF. The CDR3 DNA reads TGCTGTGCTAGTCAGGTTACAGGACCCTCCGAGCAGTACTTC.

CDR3 nucleotide sequence: TGCGCCAGCAGCAGGACTAGCGGGAGGATAGAGACCCAGTACTTC. This translates into CASSRTSGRIETQYF. The V gene is TRBV5-1, the J gene TRBJ2-5, with 14 bases lining up with TRBD2. V was clipped by 4 bases and J by 4 bases; unmatched bases: 3. Germline V gene sequence: CDR1 SGHRS, CDR2 YFSETQ. The CDR3 contains 15 residues.